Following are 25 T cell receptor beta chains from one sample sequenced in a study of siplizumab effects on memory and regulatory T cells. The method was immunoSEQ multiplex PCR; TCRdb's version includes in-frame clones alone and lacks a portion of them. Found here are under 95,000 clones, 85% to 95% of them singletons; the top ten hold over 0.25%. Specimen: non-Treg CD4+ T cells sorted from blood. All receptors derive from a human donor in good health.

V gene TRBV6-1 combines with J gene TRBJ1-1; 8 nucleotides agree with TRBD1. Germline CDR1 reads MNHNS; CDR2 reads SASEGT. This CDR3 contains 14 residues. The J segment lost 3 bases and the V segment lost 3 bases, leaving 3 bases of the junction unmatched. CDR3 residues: CASSDDRGDTEAFF. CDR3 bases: TGTGCCAGCAGTGACGACAGGGGTGACACTGAAGCTTTCTTT.

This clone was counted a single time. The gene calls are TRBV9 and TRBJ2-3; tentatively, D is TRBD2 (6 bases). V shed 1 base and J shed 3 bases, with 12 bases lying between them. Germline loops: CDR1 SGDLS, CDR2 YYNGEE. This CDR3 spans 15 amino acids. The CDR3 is CASSVFGLPTDTQYF. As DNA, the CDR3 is TGTGCCAGCAGCGTATTTGGACTACCGACAGATACGCAGTATTTT.

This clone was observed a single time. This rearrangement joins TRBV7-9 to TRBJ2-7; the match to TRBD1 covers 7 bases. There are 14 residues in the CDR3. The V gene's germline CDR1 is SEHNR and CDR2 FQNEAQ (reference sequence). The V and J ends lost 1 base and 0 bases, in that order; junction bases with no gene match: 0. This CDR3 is CASSLGDSSYEQYF. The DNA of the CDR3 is TGTGCCAGCAGCTTAGGGGACAGCTCCTACGAGCAGTACTTC.

Here the CDR3 reads CASSRGGKYTGELFF. The DNA for the CDR3 is TGTGCCAGCAGCCGCGGGGGCAAGTACACCGGGGAGCTGTTTTTT. V gene TRBV7-2 combines with J gene TRBJ2-2; D may be TRBD2 (7 bases). Germline loops: CDR1 SGHTA, CDR2 FQGNSA. The CDR3 is made up of 15 amino acids. The V end lost 5 bases, the J end lost 3 bases, and 13 bases lay between the germline ends.

The chain's CDR3 is CASSQADRGPYGYTF. In DNA, the CDR3 is TGTGCCAGCAGCCAAGCCGACAGGGGGCCTTATGGCTACACCTTC. V is TRBV14 and J is TRBJ1-2, with 10 bases matching TRBD1. CDR3 length equals 15 residues. Trimming at V came to 1 base and at J to 5 bases, leaving 4 bases not matched to a gene. CDR1 is SGHDN and CDR2 is FVKESK in the germline V gene. Full variable domain (remainder filled in from reference TRBV14 and TRBJ1-2): EAGVTQFPSHSVIEKGQTVTLRCDPISGHDNLYWYRRVMGKEIKFLLHFVKESKQDESGMPNNRFLAERTGGTYSTLKVQPAELEDSGVYFCASSQADRGPYGYTFGSGTRLTVV.

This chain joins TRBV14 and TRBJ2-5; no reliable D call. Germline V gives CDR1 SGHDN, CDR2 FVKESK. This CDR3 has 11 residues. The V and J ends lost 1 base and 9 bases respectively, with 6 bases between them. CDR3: CASSQARPQYF. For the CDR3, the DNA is TGTGCCAGCAGCCAAGCTAGGCCCCAGTACTTC.

CDR3 amino acids: CASSQDLGSYEQYF. CDR3 coding DNA: TGCGCCAGCAGCCAAGATCTAGGCAGCTACGAGCAGTACTTC. The chain links TRBV4-1 to TRBJ2-7; D remains unclear. This CDR3 comprises 14 residues. Germline V gene sequence: CDR1 MGHRA, CDR2 YSYEKL. Trimming stripped 0 bases from V and 3 bases from J, with 9 bases between.

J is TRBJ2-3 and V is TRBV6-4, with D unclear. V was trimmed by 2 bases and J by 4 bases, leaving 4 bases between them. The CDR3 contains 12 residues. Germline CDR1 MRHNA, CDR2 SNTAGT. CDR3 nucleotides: TGTGCCAGCAGTGACCAGGCAGATACGCAGTATTTT. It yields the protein CASSDQADTQYF.

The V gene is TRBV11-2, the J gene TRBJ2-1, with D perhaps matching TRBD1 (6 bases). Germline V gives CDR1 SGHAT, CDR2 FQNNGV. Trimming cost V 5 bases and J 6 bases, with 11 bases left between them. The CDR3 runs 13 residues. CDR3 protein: CASSAHRANEQFF. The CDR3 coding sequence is TGTGCCAGCAGCGCACACAGGGCCAATGAGCAGTTCTTC.

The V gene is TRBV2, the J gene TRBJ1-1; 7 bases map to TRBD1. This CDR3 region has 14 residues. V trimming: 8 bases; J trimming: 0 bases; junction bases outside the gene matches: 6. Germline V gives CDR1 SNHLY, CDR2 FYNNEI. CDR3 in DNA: TGTGCCAGCGATAGGACAGGACTGAACACTGAAGCTTTCTTT. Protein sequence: CASDRTGLNTEAFF.

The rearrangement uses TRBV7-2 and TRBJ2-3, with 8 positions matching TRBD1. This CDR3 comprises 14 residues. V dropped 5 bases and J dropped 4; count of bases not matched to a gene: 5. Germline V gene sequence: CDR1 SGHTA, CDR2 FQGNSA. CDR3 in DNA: TGTGCCAGCAGCCCGGACAGGGTCGCAGATACGCAGTATTTT. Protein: CASSPDRVADTQYF. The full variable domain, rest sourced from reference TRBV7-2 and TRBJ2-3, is GAGVSQSPSNKVTEKGKDVELRCDPISGHTALYWYRQSLGQGLEFLIYFQGNSAPDKSGLPSDRFSAERTGGSVSTLTIQRTQQEDSAVYLCASSPDRVADTQYFGPGTRLTVL.

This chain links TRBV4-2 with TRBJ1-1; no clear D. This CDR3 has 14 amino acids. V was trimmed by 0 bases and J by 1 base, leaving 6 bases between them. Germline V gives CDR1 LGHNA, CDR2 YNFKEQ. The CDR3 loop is CASSQEPGNTEAFF. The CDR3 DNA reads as TGTGCCAGCAGCCAAGAGCCGGGGAACACTGAAGCTTTCTTT.

The CDR3 reads CASIWTTNSYEQYF. The CDR3, as DNA: TGTGCCAGCATCTGGACAACTAACTCCTACGAGCAGTACTTC. The chain is built from TRBV6-1 and TRBJ2-7; D might be TRBD1 (5 bases). Trimming removed 7 bases from V and 0 bases from J, with 13 bases in between. This CDR3 region has 14 residues. The germline CDR1 and CDR2 sequences are MNHNS and SASEGT.

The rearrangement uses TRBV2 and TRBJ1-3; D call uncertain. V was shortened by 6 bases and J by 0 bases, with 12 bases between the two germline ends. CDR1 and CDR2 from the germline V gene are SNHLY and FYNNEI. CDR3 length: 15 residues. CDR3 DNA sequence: TGTGCCAGCAGAAAAAATTTGGGCTCTGGAAACACCATATATTTT. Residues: CASRKNLGSGNTIYF.

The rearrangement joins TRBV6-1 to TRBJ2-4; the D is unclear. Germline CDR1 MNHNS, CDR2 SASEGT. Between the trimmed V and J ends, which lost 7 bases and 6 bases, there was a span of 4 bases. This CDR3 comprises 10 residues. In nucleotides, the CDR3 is TGTGCCAGCATGGCAAACATTCAGTACTTC. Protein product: CASMANIQYF.

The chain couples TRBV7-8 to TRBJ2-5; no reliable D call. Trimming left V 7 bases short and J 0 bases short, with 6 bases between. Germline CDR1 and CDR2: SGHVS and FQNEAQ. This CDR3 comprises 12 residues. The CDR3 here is CASTRYQETQYF. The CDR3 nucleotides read TGTGCCAGCACCCGGTACCAAGAGACCCAGTACTTC.

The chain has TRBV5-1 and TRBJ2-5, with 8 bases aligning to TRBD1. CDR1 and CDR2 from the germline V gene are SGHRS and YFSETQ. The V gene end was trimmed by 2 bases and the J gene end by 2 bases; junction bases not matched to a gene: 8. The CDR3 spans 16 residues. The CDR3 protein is CASSLIRTGWQETQYF. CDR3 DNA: TGCGCCAGCAGCTTAATCAGGACAGGGTGGCAAGAGACCCAGTACTTC.

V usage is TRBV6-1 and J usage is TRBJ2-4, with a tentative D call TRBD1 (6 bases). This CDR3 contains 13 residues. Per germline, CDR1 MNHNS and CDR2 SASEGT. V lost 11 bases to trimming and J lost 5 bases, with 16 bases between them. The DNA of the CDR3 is TGTGCCGCCGAGGGGGTCCTCCAAAACATTCAGTACTTC. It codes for CAAEGVLQNIQYF.

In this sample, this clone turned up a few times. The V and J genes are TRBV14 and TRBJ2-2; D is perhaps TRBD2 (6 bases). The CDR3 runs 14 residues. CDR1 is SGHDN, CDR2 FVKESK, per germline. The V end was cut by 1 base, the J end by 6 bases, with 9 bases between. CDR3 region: CASSQARLAGELFF. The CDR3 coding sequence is TGTGCCAGCAGCCAAGCTCGACTAGCCGGGGAGCTGTTTTTT.

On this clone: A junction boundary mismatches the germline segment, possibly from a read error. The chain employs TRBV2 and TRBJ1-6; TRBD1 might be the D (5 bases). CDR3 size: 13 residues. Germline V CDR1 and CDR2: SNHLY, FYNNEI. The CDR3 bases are TGTGCCAGCAGAGAAGGGGTGAATTCACCCCTCCACTTT. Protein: CASREGVNSPLHF.

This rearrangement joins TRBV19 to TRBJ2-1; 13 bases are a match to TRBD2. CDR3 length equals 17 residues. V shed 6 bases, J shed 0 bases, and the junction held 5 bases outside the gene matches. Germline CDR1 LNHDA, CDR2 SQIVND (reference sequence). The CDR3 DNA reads TGTGCCAGTAGCGGGACTAGCGGGATCAGCTCCTACAATGAGCAGTTCTTC. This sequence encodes CASSGTSGISSYNEQFF.

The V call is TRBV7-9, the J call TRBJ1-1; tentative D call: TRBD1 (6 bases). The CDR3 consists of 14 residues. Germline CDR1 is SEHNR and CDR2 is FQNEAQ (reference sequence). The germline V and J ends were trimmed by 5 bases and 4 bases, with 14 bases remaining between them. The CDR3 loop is CASSLTGRITEAFF. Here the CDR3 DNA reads TGTGCCAGCAGCCTAACAGGGCGGATCACTGAAGCTTTCTTT.

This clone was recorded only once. CDR3 protein: CASSLELGRGGTEAFF. CDR3 nucleotide sequence: TGTGCCAGCAGCTTAGAGTTAGGGAGGGGAGGCACTGAAGCTTTCTTT. The J gene is TRBJ1-1, the V gene TRBV11-2; TRBD1 is a possible D gene (5 bases). V gave up 0 bases and J gave up 4 bases, with 15 bases separating them. Germline loops: CDR1 SGHAT, CDR2 FQNNGV. There are 16 residues in the CDR3.

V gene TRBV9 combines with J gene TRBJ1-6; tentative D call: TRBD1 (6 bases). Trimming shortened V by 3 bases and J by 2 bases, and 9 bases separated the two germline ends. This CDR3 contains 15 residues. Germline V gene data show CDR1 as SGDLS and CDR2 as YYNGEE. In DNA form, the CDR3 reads TGTGCCAGCAGCGAGCGGGACACCTATAATTCACCCCTCCACTTT. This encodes CASSERDTYNSPLHF.

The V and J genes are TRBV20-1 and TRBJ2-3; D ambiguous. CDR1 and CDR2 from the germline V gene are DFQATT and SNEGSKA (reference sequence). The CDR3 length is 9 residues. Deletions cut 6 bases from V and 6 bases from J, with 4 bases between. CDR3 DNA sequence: TGCAGTGCCGCTGATACGCAGTATTTT. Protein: CSAADTQYF.